Following are 29 T cell receptor beta chains from one sample sequenced in a study of cytomegalovirus exposure and HLA in healthy donors. Use of 60 Vbeta and 13 Jbeta primers characterized the PCR. Some clones are missing from TCRdb's copy, which holds only in-frame ones; the method was immunoSEQ multiplex PCR. The sample has about 94,000 clones, 81% seen once; the top ten hold under 13%. The material sequenced was PBMCs. The receptors were gathered from a human donor in good health.

This chain uses TRBV7-2 with TRBJ2-7, with a possible D match to TRBD1 (5 bases). Trimming took off 2 bases at V and 7 bases at J, with 12 bases between the two ends. Germline-derived CDR1 and CDR2 are SGHTA and FQGNSA. The CDR3 totals 13 residues. CDR3: CASSLQGSGEQYF. As DNA, the CDR3 is TGTGCCAGCAGCTTACAGGGATCTGGGGAGCAGTACTTC.

This clone turned up a few times. V gene TRBV7-3 combines with J gene TRBJ2-2; tentative D call: TRBD2 (6 bases). Germline values: CDR1 SGHTA, CDR2 FQGTGA. V was trimmed by 2 bases and J by 0 bases, leaving 7 bases between them. CDR3 length: 15 residues. The CDR3 DNA follows: TGTGCCAGCAGCTTAGCGGGGACGAACACCGGGGAGCTGTTTTTT. This translates into CASSLAGTNTGELFF. The whole variable domain, remainder taken from reference TRBV7-3 and TRBJ2-2, is GAGVSQTPSNKVTEKGKYVELRCDPISGHTALYWYRQSLGQGPEFLIYFQGTGAADDSGLPNDRFFAVRPEGSVSTLKIQRTERGDSAVYLCASSLAGTNTGELFFGEGSRLTVL.

The V gene is TRBV5-8, the J gene TRBJ1-3; no firm D call. Germline-derived CDR1 and CDR2 are SGHTS and YDEGEE. The CDR3 runs 16 residues. V lost 2 bases, J lost 0 bases, and 12 bases lay in between. CDR3 in amino acids: CASSLFAGASGNTIYF. The CDR3 nucleotides are TGTGCCAGCAGCTTATTCGCAGGCGCCTCTGGAAACACCATATATTTT.

V gene TRBV19 combines with J gene TRBJ1-6, with D perhaps matching TRBD1 (5 bases). The CDR3 spans 17 residues. The V gene's germline CDR1 is LNHDA and CDR2 SQIVND (reference sequence). Trimming took off 2 bases at V and 5 bases at J, with 16 bases between the two ends. DNA for the CDR3: TGTGCCAGTAGTATACCCCCCGGCCAGGGCAATAATTCACCCCTCCACTTT. Amino acids: CASSIPPGQGNNSPLHF.

The chain couples TRBV14 to TRBJ1-4, with D unclear. Trimming took 4 bases from V and 10 from J, leaving 19 bases between them. Germline V CDR1 and CDR2: SGHDN, FVKESK. The CDR3 contains 15 residues. CDR3 coding DNA: TGTGCCAGCAGCCCCTACAGTTTGGGTTTAGGAAAACTGTTTTTT. Protein sequence: CASSPYSLGLGKLFF.

The V call is TRBV2, the J call TRBJ1-4; 8 positions match TRBD1. With V trimmed by 3 bases and J by 2 bases, 5 bases remained unmatched. CDR1 is SNHLY, CDR2 FYNNEI, per germline. The CDR3 sequence is 16 residues long. In DNA, the CDR3 is TGTGCCAGCAGTGATCGGACAGGGAGGACTAATGAAAAACTGTTTTTT. Translating it yields CASSDRTGRTNEKLFF.

In this sample, this clone turned up once. The genes are TRBV19 and TRBJ2-1; the D gene is possibly TRBD1 (5 bases). The V end lost 5 bases, the J end lost 9 bases, and 14 bases lay between the germline ends. The CDR3 covers 13 residues. CDR1 is LNHDA and CDR2 is SQIVND in the germline V gene (reference sequence). CDR3 sequence: CASSVPQGPEQFF. CDR3 DNA sequence: TGTGCCAGTAGTGTCCCCCAGGGCCCTGAGCAGTTCTTC. Filled out from reference TRBV19 and TRBJ2-1, the complete variable domain reads DGGITQSPKYLFRKEGQNVTLSCEQNLNHDAMYWYRQDPGQGLRLIYYSQIVNDFQKGDIAEGYSVSREKKESFPLTVTSAQKNPTAFYLCASSVPQGPEQFFGPGTRLTVL.

The J gene is TRBJ1-4, the V gene TRBV25-1, with TRBD1 as a possible D gene (5 bases). V gave up 0 bases and J gave up 3 bases, with 17 bases separating them. CDR3 length: 18 amino acids. From germline, CDR1 is MGHDK and CDR2 SYGVNS. This CDR3 reads CASSEYTQNRLPNEKLFF. CDR3 in DNA: TGTGCCAGCAGTGAATATACTCAAAACAGGTTGCCTAATGAAAAACTGTTTTTT.

V gene TRBV5-1 combines with J gene TRBJ2-3, with D possibly TRBD1 on 5 matching bases. From germline, CDR1 is SGHRS and CDR2 YFSETQ. Trimming pared 0 bases from V and 0 bases from J, leaving 11 bases between. The CDR3 runs 16 residues. CDR3 coding DNA: TGCGCCAGCAGCTTGGGAGCACAGGCTAGCACAGATACGCAGTATTTT. It yields the protein CASSLGAQASTDTQYF. The full variable domain, rest sourced from reference TRBV5-1 and TRBJ2-3, is KAGVTQTPRYLIKTRGQQVTLSCSPISGHRSVSWYQQTPGQGLQFLFEYFSETQRNKGNFPGRFSGRQFSNSRSEMNVSTLELGDSALYLCASSLGAQASTDTQYFGPGTRLTVL.

The chain couples TRBV6-1 to TRBJ1-5; D is unresolved. Deletions cut 3 bases from V and 5 bases from J, with 17 bases between. The germline CDR1 and CDR2 sequences are MNHNS and SASEGT. This CDR3 spans 16 amino acids. This chain's CDR3 is CASSDPSSPLDQPQHF. CDR3 in DNA: TGTGCCAGCAGTGATCCCAGTTCCCCCCTCGATCAGCCCCAGCATTTT.

The chain carries TRBV11-2 and TRBJ1-1; no reliable D call. CDR3 length equals 13 residues. The V and J ends lost 5 bases and 3 bases respectively, with 10 bases between them. Germline V gene data show CDR1 as SGHAT and CDR2 as FQNNGV. The CDR3, as DNA: TGTGCCAGCAGCCATAACCGGGACACTGAAGCTTTCTTT. It yields the protein CASSHNRDTEAFF.

The chain couples TRBV6-5 to TRBJ2-2; 8 bases agree with TRBD1. The CDR3 contains 16 residues. J lost 6 bases, V lost 4 bases, and 10 bases had no gene match. Germline V gene data show CDR1 as MNHEY and CDR2 as SVGAGI. This chain's CDR3 is CASSSGQANGAGELFF. The CDR3 DNA reads TGTGCCAGCAGTTCGGGACAGGCTAATGGGGCCGGGGAGCTGTTTTTT.

The chain employs TRBV5-6 and TRBJ1-1; 11 positions agree with TRBD1. This CDR3 is built from 17 residues. V lost 2 bases, J lost 1 base, and 7 bases stayed unmatched. Germline V gene lookup returns CDR1 SGHDT and CDR2 YYEEEE. This CDR3 is CASSFGTGGHWNTEAFF. The CDR3 coding sequence is TGTGCCAGCAGCTTCGGGACAGGGGGACATTGGAACACTGAAGCTTTCTTT.

The chain uses TRBV25-1 and TRBJ2-6; D possibly corresponds to TRBD1 (6 bases). This CDR3 contains 17 residues. Germline V gives CDR1 MGHDK, CDR2 SYGVNS. Trimming removed 6 bases from V and 0 bases from J, with 15 bases in between. CDR3: CASSPRYRVSGANVLTF. In DNA, the CDR3 is TGTGCCAGCAGCCCCCGGTACAGGGTCTCTGGGGCCAACGTCCTGACTTTC.

This chain joins TRBV29-1 and TRBJ2-7; 11 bases map to TRBD1. Trimming cost V 7 bases and J 3 bases; bases outside gene matches: 11. Germline CDR1 reads SQVTM; CDR2 reads ANQGSEA. The CDR3 runs to 15 residues. The CDR3 loop reads CSGGDRGFGGYEQYF. CDR3 bases: TGCAGCGGGGGGGACAGGGGGTTTGGTGGCTACGAGCAGTACTTC.

This chain joins TRBV6-1 and TRBJ1-2; 8 bases agree with TRBD1. The CDR3 spans 13 residues. Trimming took 7 bases from V and 1 from J; bases not matched to a gene: 2. Germline CDR1 reads MNHNS; CDR2 reads SASEGT. CDR3 sequence: CASNDRGNYGYTF. The CDR3 region has the DNA TGTGCCAGCAACGACAGGGGTAACTATGGCTACACCTTC.

V gene TRBV5-6 combines with J gene TRBJ1-6; D is uncertain. The CDR3 spans 14 residues. Germline assignment: CDR1 SGHDT and CDR2 YYEEEE. Trimming removed 0 bases from V and 6 bases from J, with 7 bases in between. This CDR3 is CASSLGQLNSPLHF. CDR3 nucleotide sequence: TGTGCCAGCAGCTTGGGACAACTTAATTCACCCCTCCACTTT.

A few counts support this clone. The chain has TRBV2 and TRBJ1-1; 7 nucleotides match TRBD1. This CDR3 is built from 16 residues. The germline CDR1 and CDR2 sequences are SNHLY and FYNNEI. J gave up 0 bases and V 7 bases, and 11 bases lay outside the gene matches. The CDR3 here is CASKTTRGTMNTEAFF. CDR3 nucleotide sequence: TGTGCCAGCAAGACGACCAGGGGGACCATGAACACTGAAGCTTTCTTT.

V and J are TRBV5-1 and TRBJ1-1; D is uncertain. Trimming took off 0 bases at V and 4 bases at J, with 13 bases between the two ends. In germline, CDR1 is SGHRS, CDR2 YFSETQ. The CDR3 covers 15 residues. The CDR3 region has the DNA TGCGCCAGCAGCTTGGGGGTCAATTCGGGCACTGAAGCTTTCTTT. This translates into CASSLGVNSGTEAFF. Variable domain in full (rest from reference TRBV5-1 and TRBJ1-1): KAGVTQTPRYLIKTRGQQVTLSCSPISGHRSVSWYQQTPGQGLQFLFEYFSETQRNKGNFPGRFSGRQFSNSRSEMNVSTLELGDSALYLCASSLGVNSGTEAFFGQGTRLTVV.

The chain recombines TRBV5-4 with TRBJ1-2; 11 bases line up with TRBD1. V lost 4 bases and J lost 8; bases outside the gene matches: 10. From germline, CDR1 is SGHNT and CDR2 YYREEE (reference sequence). CDR3 size: 15 residues. The CDR3 coding sequence is TGTGCCAGCAGCCCCCGGACAGGGGGCGCGGGGGGCTACACCTTC. Its translation is CASSPRTGGAGGYTF.

V gene TRBV7-2 combines with J gene TRBJ2-5, with D perhaps matching TRBD1 (6 bases). The CDR3 extends over 15 amino acids. V was clipped by 8 bases and J by 4 bases, with 20 bases between them. Germline V gives CDR1 SGHTA, CDR2 FQGNSA. CDR3 in DNA: TGTGCCAGCGGACAGAACAGGGCGGGTGGAGAGACCCAGTACTTC. Protein product: CASGQNRAGGETQYF.

The chain is built from TRBV19 and TRBJ1-1; the match to TRBD1 covers 7 bases. Germline trimming cut 8 bases from V and 8 bases from J; bases unmatched to any gene: 2. CDR3 length: 10 amino acids. Germline V gives CDR1 LNHDA, CDR2 SQIVND (reference sequence). The CDR3 loop is CASGGQEAFF. CDR3 nucleotides: TGTGCCAGTGGGGGACAGGAAGCTTTCTTT.

The rearrangement uses TRBV6-5 and TRBJ2-6; D gene uncertain. Per the germline V gene, CDR1 is MNHEY and CDR2 is SVGAGI. This CDR3 contains 15 residues. Between the trimmed V and J ends, which lost 5 bases and 2 bases, there was a span of 10 bases. DNA for the CDR3: TGTGCCAGCAGTCAGGCAAGAGCTGGGGCCAACGTCCTGACTTTC. Protein: CASSQARAGANVLTF.

CDR3 amino acids: CASSPRQGTEAFF. Here the CDR3 DNA reads TGTGCCAGCAGCCCCAGACAGGGAACTGAAGCTTTCTTT. The chain uses TRBV7-2 and TRBJ1-1; 7 bases fit TRBD1. The CDR3 is 13 residues long. Per germline, CDR1 SGHTA and CDR2 FQGNSA. V dropped 5 bases and J dropped 5; count of bases not matched to a gene: 5.

The V and J genes are TRBV28 and TRBJ1-5; TRBD1 matches at 7 bases. The CDR3 covers 14 residues. From germline, CDR1 is MDHEN and CDR2 SYDVKM. After removal of 10 bases from V and 1 base from J, the junction contained 7 bases not matched to a gene. The CDR3 loop is CATGRGGSNQPQHF. CDR3 in DNA: TGTGCCACGGGGCGAGGGGGCAGCAATCAGCCCCAGCATTTT.

The chain combines TRBV5-1 with TRBJ2-7, with 9 bases lining up with TRBD1. CDR1 is SGHRS and CDR2 is YFSETQ in the germline V gene. The CDR3 spans 15 residues. The trim removed 3 bases at V and 2 bases at J, leaving 6 bases unmatched. CDR3 in DNA: TGCGCCAGCAGCTCGACAGGGGGGGGGACCTACGAGCAGTACTTC. It specifies CASSSTGGGTYEQYF.

This sequence joins TRBV27 and TRBJ2-1; a weak D match, TRBD2 (6 bases). The CDR3 runs to 14 residues. The germline CDR1 and CDR2 sequences are MNHEY and SMNVEV (reference sequence). Trimming cost V 5 bases and J 4 bases, with 12 bases left between them. The CDR3 bases are TGTGCCAGCAGTCCGCCGGGACTTTACAATGAGCAGTTCTTC. As protein: CASSPPGLYNEQFF.

V usage is TRBV19 and J usage is TRBJ1-1, with TRBD1 matching 9 bases. V lost 7 bases and J lost 1; bases outside the gene matches: 1. This CDR3 is built from 13 residues. Germline V gives CDR1 LNHDA, CDR2 SQIVND (reference sequence). The CDR3 loop is CASKDRGNTEAFF. In DNA form, the CDR3 reads TGTGCCAGTAAGGACAGGGGGAACACTGAAGCTTTCTTT.

This clone was counted between two and nine times. V and J are TRBV6-5 and TRBJ1-5; 9 positions match TRBD1. Germline V lookup: CDR1 MNHEY, CDR2 SVGAGI. Losses at the gene ends were 6 bases for V and 7 bases for J; bases not matched to a gene: 7. The CDR3 runs 14 residues. CDR3 amino acids: CASRGQGFGQPQHF. The CDR3 DNA is TGTGCCAGCAGAGGACAGGGGTTCGGGCAGCCCCAGCATTTT.